The clone carrying this TCR beta chain occurred many times. What it binds is unknown. This sample is drawn from a study of molecular identifiers for immune sequencing clone quantification. Study-level findings and limits: In cases of identical TCR molecules sharing a barcode, highly expanded clone sizes could be underestimated.

TCRdb called the PCR reads again in MiXCR, with one record for every CDR3 protein. The profile shows more than 450,000 distinct CDR3 sequences, about 22% of them singletons. Germline values: CDR1 DFQATT, CDR2 SNEGSKA (reference sequence). CDR3 size: 15 residues. Trimming removed 4 bases from V and 10 bases from J; junction bases left unmatched: 12. This clonotype was obtained from a human donor in good health. Some libraries in this study had Jurkat cell RNA spiked in. This chain links TRBV20-1 with TRBJ2-1, with 11 bases matching TRBD2. The sample comprised naive CD8+ T cells from blood, with Jurkat cell RNA spiked in. The subset: FACS-sorted CD8+CD4-CCR7+CD45RA+ naive T cells. The CDR3 sequence is CSATGASGRWLEQFF. CDR3 bases: TGCAGTGCTACCGGGGCTAGCGGGAGGTGGTTGGAGCAGTTCTTC.